These 30 T cell receptor beta chains were all obtained from the same sample, sequenced in a study of blood T cell repertoires in COVID-19. Profiling relied on immunoSEQ multiplex PCR, and the TCRdb table lists in-frame clones only, not all of them. Among 45,000 to 55,000 clones listed, approximately 81% were seen once. Source material: peripheral blood. The origin of the receptors is a man aged 50 to 59 with acute or convalescent COVID-19.

The chain is built from TRBV19 and TRBJ1-5; D unclear. CDR3 length: 15 residues. Germline V gene data show CDR1 as LNHDA and CDR2 as SQIVND (reference sequence). Between the trimmed V and J ends, which lost 0 bases and 5 bases, there was a span of 11 bases. Here the CDR3 reads CASSIDNKQDQPQHF. The CDR3 DNA sequence: TGTGCCAGTAGTATAGATAATAAACAAGATCAGCCCCAGCATTTT.

The chain has TRBV18 and TRBJ2-7; 8 bases match TRBD1. Looked up from germline, CDR1 is KGHSH and CDR2 is LQKENI. The CDR3 has 15 amino acids. V lost 3 bases, J lost 5 bases, and 9 bases stayed unmatched. CDR3 nucleotide sequence: TGTGCCAGCTCACCCACCCCAGGGGGCGTAGACGAGCAGTACTTC. As protein: CASSPTPGGVDEQYF. Filled out from reference TRBV18 and TRBJ2-7, the complete variable domain reads NAGVMQNPRHLVRRRGQEARLRCSPMKGHSHVYWYRQLPEEGLKFMVYLQKENIIDESGMPKERFSAEFPKEGPSILRIQQVVRGDSAAYFCASSPTPGGVDEQYFGPGTRLTVT.

This clone was recorded only once. CDR3 in DNA: TGTGCCAGCAGGAGGGTCGGGGGGAGTCAGCCCCAGCATTTT. Translation: CASRRVGGSQPQHF. The chain carries TRBV28 and TRBJ1-5; perhaps TRBD1 as D (5 bases). The CDR3 spans 14 residues. V was clipped by 6 bases and J by 6 bases, with 15 bases between them. Germline CDR1 MDHEN, CDR2 SYDVKM.

V is TRBV5-1 and J is TRBJ2-7; the D gene is possibly TRBD1 (6 bases). Per the germline V gene, CDR1 is SGHRS and CDR2 is YFSETQ. Trimming took 7 bases from V and 2 from J, leaving 19 bases between them. The CDR3 runs 15 residues. DNA for the CDR3: TGCGCCAGCTCCGAACAGGGTTTGGGCACCTACGAGCAGTACTTC. Its protein product is CASSEQGLGTYEQYF.

The chain employs TRBV10-2 and TRBJ1-6; D is perhaps TRBD1 (6 bases). Trimming removed 8 bases from V and 7 bases from J, with 21 bases in between. From germline, CDR1 is WSHSY and CDR2 SAAADI. The CDR3 length is 16 residues. The CDR3 DNA reads as TGCGCCAGCCAAACAGGGTCCTATCTTCGAAATTCACCCCTCCACTTT. Translated: CASQTGSYLRNSPLHF.

This clone was picked up a small number of times. The rearrangement links TRBV24-1 to TRBJ1-4; TRBD1 matches 8 bases. CDR1 is KGHDR and CDR2 is SFDVKD in the germline V gene. The V and J ends lost 1 base and 2 bases, in that order; junction bases with no gene match: 5. The CDR3 consists of 17 residues. Written as DNA, the CDR3 is TGTGCCACCAGTGATTTAGCAGGGGGCTTGACTAATGAAAAACTGTTTTTT. Its translation: CATSDLAGGLTNEKLFF.

This clone was seen only a few times. The chain couples TRBV7-9 to TRBJ1-2; D possibly corresponds to TRBD1 (6 bases). The germline V gene has CDR1 SEHNR and CDR2 FQNEAQ (reference sequence). Trimming left V 3 bases short and J 2 bases short, with 19 bases between. This CDR3 is 17 amino acids long. CDR3 nucleotides: TGTGCCAGCAGCTTGAGTTTCCGGGACAATCGGAACTATGGCTACACCTTC. Its translation is CASSLSFRDNRNYGYTF.

The V and J genes are TRBV9 and TRBJ2-2; D is undetermined. The CDR3 consists of 16 residues. The V and J ends lost 0 bases and 2 bases respectively, with 11 bases between them. CDR1 and CDR2 from the germline V gene are SGDLS and YYNGEE. The CDR3 protein is CASSVGGDSNTGELFF. The CDR3 DNA reads TGTGCCAGCAGCGTAGGAGGTGACTCCAACACCGGGGAGCTGTTTTTT.

V and J are TRBV9 and TRBJ1-2; perhaps TRBD1 as D (5 bases). CDR3 length: 14 amino acids. V shed 4 bases and J shed 5 bases, with 15 bases lying between them. Germline V CDR1 and CDR2: SGDLS, YYNGEE. As DNA, the CDR3 is TGTGCCAGCAGCAAAGGGAGGGGCGGTTATGGCTACACCTTC. It specifies CASSKGRGGYGYTF.

This chain links TRBV6-6 with TRBJ2-7, with 10 nucleotides matching TRBD1. CDR1 is MNHNY and CDR2 is SVGAGI in the germline V gene (reference sequence). The junction had 1 base not matched to a gene; V was cut back by 4 bases and J by 7 bases. CDR3 size: 12 residues. CDR3 coding DNA: TGTGCCAGCAGTTCGGACAGGGGGGAGCAGTACTTC. It yields the protein CASSSDRGEQYF.

This chain connects TRBV6-1 to TRBJ1-6, with D hard to call. V lost 4 bases and J 2 bases, leaving 15 bases between the germline ends. The CDR3 contains 17 residues. Germline values: CDR1 MNHNS, CDR2 SASEGT. The CDR3 region is CASSGADREPYNSPLHF. The CDR3 nucleotides read TGTGCCAGCAGTGGGGCAGACCGGGAGCCCTATAATTCACCCCTCCACTTT.

The chain is built from TRBV7-2 and TRBJ2-2; 8 nucleotides align to TRBD1. Losses at the gene ends were 2 bases for V and 3 bases for J; bases not matched to a gene: 5. Germline CDR1 is SGHTA and CDR2 is FQGNSA. The CDR3 is made up of 16 amino acids. The CDR3 sequence: CASSLLQGVDTGELFF. CDR3 sequence (DNA): TGTGCCAGCAGCTTATTACAGGGGGTTGACACCGGGGAGCTGTTTTTT. The variable domain in full, with the rest retrieved from reference TRBV7-2 and TRBJ2-2, is GAGVSQSPSNKVTEKGKDVELRCDPISGHTALYWYRQSLGQGLEFLIYFQGNSAPDKSGLPSDRFSAERTGGSVSTLTIQRTQQEDSAVYLCASSLLQGVDTGELFFGEGSRLTVL.

In this sample, this clone turned up a few times. The CDR3 here is CASSLEPGEANTGELFF. The CDR3, as DNA: TGTGCCAGCAGCTTGGAACCGGGAGAAGCGAACACCGGGGAGCTGTTTTTT. The chain carries TRBV5-4 and TRBJ2-2, with D maybe TRBD2 (6 bases). This CDR3 has 17 residues. The germline V gene has CDR1 SGHNT and CDR2 YYREEE (reference sequence). Trimming cost V 0 bases and J 0 bases, with 12 bases left between them. Complete variable domain (other parts from reference TRBV5-4 and TRBJ2-2): ETGVTQSPTHLIKTRGQQVTLRCSSQSGHNTVSWYQQALGQGPQFIFQYYREEENGRGNFPPRFSGLQFPNYSSELNVNALELDDSALYLCASSLEPGEANTGELFFGEGSRLTVL.

This clone turned up a few times. The chain joins TRBV19 to TRBJ2-7; D gene ambiguous. This CDR3 is built from 14 residues. V lost 1 base, J lost 3 bases, and 10 bases lay in between. Germline V gives CDR1 LNHDA, CDR2 SQIVND (reference sequence). This CDR3 is CASSIGHSRYEQYF. CDR3 nucleotide sequence: TGTGCCAGTAGTATAGGTCACAGCCGCTACGAGCAGTACTTC.

J is TRBJ1-6 and V is TRBV5-1, with TRBD1 as a possible D gene (5 bases). Germline values: CDR1 SGHRS, CDR2 YFSETQ. The CDR3 length is 14 residues. V lost 5 bases, J lost 7 bases, and 13 bases lay in between. The CDR3 bases are TGCGCCAGCAGGTTAGGGGATGAGAATTCACCCCTCCACTTT. This translates into CASRLGDENSPLHF.

The chain has TRBV5-1 and TRBJ1-1, with D uncertain. CDR3 length equals 14 residues. V lost 4 bases and J 4 bases, leaving 14 bases between the germline ends. Germline loops: CDR1 SGHRS, CDR2 YFSETQ. CDR3 protein: CASSVHRGSTEAFF. In nucleotides, the CDR3 is TGCGCCAGCAGCGTTCATCGGGGTTCCACTGAAGCTTTCTTT. Filled out from reference TRBV5-1 and TRBJ1-1, the complete variable domain reads KAGVTQTPRYLIKTRGQQVTLSCSPISGHRSVSWYQQTPGQGLQFLFEYFSETQRNKGNFPGRFSGRQFSNSRSEMNVSTLELGDSALYLCASSVHRGSTEAFFGQGTRLTVV.

A few counts support this clone. This rearrangement joins TRBV25-1 to TRBJ1-4, with 9 bases that match TRBD1. V lost 4 bases, J lost 8 bases, and 5 bases stayed unmatched. The length of the CDR3 is 14 residues. Germline assignment: CDR1 MGHDK and CDR2 SYGVNS. CDR3 region: CASSGDRGIEKLFF. The DNA of the CDR3 is TGTGCCAGCAGTGGAGACAGGGGGATCGAAAAACTGTTTTTT.

CDR3 in DNA: TGTGCCAGCGGTAACCCGGAGGAGGCCAAAAACATTCAGTACTTC. Translating it yields CASGNPEEAKNIQYF. This chain joins TRBV3-1 (or the pseudogene TRBV3-2) and TRBJ2-4; D may be TRBD2 (5 bases). V gave up 8 bases and J gave up 1 base, with 15 bases separating them. Germline CDR1 is LGHDT and CDR2 is YNNKEL (reference sequence). The CDR3 runs to 15 residues.

The V gene is TRBV4-1, the J gene TRBJ1-1; D might be TRBD1 (5 bases). V lost 5 bases and J 4 bases, leaving 14 bases between the germline ends. From germline, CDR1 is MGHRA and CDR2 YSYEKL. The CDR3 covers 14 residues. CDR3 protein: CASSADSGSTEAFF. In nucleotides, the CDR3 is TGCGCCAGCAGCGCCGACAGTGGAAGCACTGAAGCTTTCTTT.

The chain uses TRBV5-4 and TRBJ2-1; 10 bases are shared with TRBD2. Germline V gene data show CDR1 as SGHNT and CDR2 as YYREEE (reference sequence). V lost 4 bases to trimming and J lost 4 bases; unmatched junction nucleotides: 5. CDR3 length: 15 residues. The CDR3: CASSQLAGSYNEQFF. The CDR3 DNA reads as TGTGCCAGCAGCCAACTAGCGGGATCGTACAATGAGCAGTTCTTC.

This clone was recorded once. The rearrangement links TRBV4-2 to TRBJ2-7, with 16 bases that match TRBD2. The CDR3 sequence is 19 residues long. V lost 0 bases, J lost 1 base, and 6 bases stayed unmatched. CDR1 and CDR2 (germline): LGHNA, YNFKEQ. In DNA form, the CDR3 reads TGTGCCAGCAGCCAAGAACCGGGACTAGCGGGAGGGCCGTCCTACGAGCAGTACTTC. It encodes CASSQEPGLAGGPSYEQYF.

CDR3 nucleotides: TGCAGCGTTGAGAATCAAGATCGGACAGGGAACCTTTACGAGCAGTACTTC. It is translated as CSVENQDRTGNLYEQYF. The V call is TRBV29-1, the J call TRBJ2-7, with TRBD1 matching 8 bases. This CDR3 has 17 amino acids. Losses at the gene ends were 3 bases for V and 4 bases for J; bases not matched to a gene: 17. Germline CDR1 is SQVTM and CDR2 is ANQGSEA.

The chain uses TRBV10-3 and TRBJ1-1, with 7 bases that match TRBD1. CDR3 size: 16 residues. The V segment lost 2 bases and the J segment 11 bases; nucleotides outside the gene matches: 17. CDR1 is ENHRY and CDR2 is SYGVKD in the germline V gene. The CDR3 loop is CAISEPETGTLRGAFF. Here the CDR3 DNA reads TGTGCCATCAGTGAGCCCGAGACCGGGACCCTCAGGGGGGCTTTCTTT.

The J gene is TRBJ2-1, the V gene TRBV6-5, with D perhaps TRBD2 (7 bases). From germline, CDR1 is MNHEY and CDR2 SVGAGI. The V and J ends lost 11 bases and 0 bases respectively, with 17 bases between them. The CDR3 consists of 15 residues. This CDR3 reads CAVRGGFDSYNEQFF. The CDR3 bases are TGTGCCGTTAGGGGGGGCTTCGACTCCTACAATGAGCAGTTCTTC.

This clone has only a few counts. This sequence joins TRBV15 and TRBJ1-2; no definite D call. CDR1 is LNHNV and CDR2 is YYDKDF in the germline V gene (reference sequence). Deletions cut 1 base from V and 5 bases from J, with 11 bases between. CDR3 length equals 14 residues. The CDR3 protein is CATSRVTETYGYTF. The CDR3 coding sequence is TGTGCCACCAGCAGAGTGACCGAGACATATGGCTACACCTTC.

The count of this clone is one. The chain recombines TRBV7-3 with TRBJ1-2; D not certain. V gave up 8 bases and J gave up 2 bases, with 12 bases separating them. Looked up from germline, CDR1 is SGHTA and CDR2 is FQGTGA. The CDR3 length is 13 residues. The DNA for the CDR3 is TGTGCCAGCGGGGAGGGAACAAACTATGGCTACACCTTC. Protein: CASGEGTNYGYTF. Drawing the rest from reference TRBV7-3 and TRBJ1-2, the complete variable domain is GAGVSQTPSNKVTEKGKYVELRCDPISGHTALYWYRQSLGQGPEFLIYFQGTGAADDSGLPNDRFFAVRPEGSVSTLKIQRTERGDSAVYLCASGEGTNYGYTFGSGTRLTVV.

The CDR3 reads CASSISSGGAGSYEQYF. Here the CDR3 DNA reads TGTGCCAGTAGTATTTCTAGCGGGGGGGCCGGATCCTACGAGCAGTACTTC. V and J are TRBV19 and TRBJ2-7, with 12 bases identical to TRBD2. Trimming removed 3 bases from V and 1 base from J; junction bases left unmatched: 7. Looked up from germline, CDR1 is LNHDA and CDR2 is SQIVND (reference sequence). This CDR3 has 17 amino acids.

This chain connects TRBV19 to TRBJ1-4; D remains ambiguous. Germline-derived CDR1 and CDR2 are LNHDA and SQIVND (reference sequence). V lost 3 bases and J 7 bases, leaving 9 bases between the germline ends. This CDR3 comprises 13 residues. In DNA form, the CDR3 reads TGTGCCAGTAGTATCGGGGTTCGTGAAAAACTGTTTTTT. Translation: CASSIGVREKLFF.

The chain couples TRBV6-1 to TRBJ2-5; no firm D call. V dropped 1 base and J dropped 4 bases, with 13 bases sitting between them. CDR1 and CDR2 (germline): MNHNS, SASEGT. The CDR3 consists of 15 residues. The CDR3 loop is CASSEGQASSETQYF. DNA of the CDR3: TGTGCCAGCAGTGAAGGCCAAGCGAGTTCAGAGACCCAGTACTTC.

This chain uses TRBV11-1 with TRBJ2-1, with 7 nucleotides matching TRBD1. Looked up from germline, CDR1 is SGHAT and CDR2 is FQDESV (reference sequence). Losses at the gene ends were 5 bases for V and 4 bases for J; bases not matched to a gene: 8. The CDR3 has 15 residues. In DNA, the CDR3 is TGTGCCAGCAGCCCCTGGGGGACAGATTACAATGAGCAGTTCTTC. Amino acid sequence: CASSPWGTDYNEQFF.